This entry describes one TCR beta chain. MiXCR was run by TCRdb on the RT-PCR reads, yielding one entry per CDR3 protein. The sample carries more than 550,000 distinct CDR3 sequences, 12% to 15% recorded once. CDR1 and CDR2 from the germline V gene are MGHRA and YSYEKL. The CDR3 runs 14 residues. V was cut by 2 bases and J by 0 bases, with 5 bases left in between. J is TRBJ1-5 and V is TRBV4-1, with D unclear. The TCR comes from a female donor in good health, serving as a healthy control. Specimen: memory CD4+ T cells from blood. This chain's CDR3 is CASSQTPSNQPQHF. The DNA for the CDR3 is TGCGCCAGCAGCCAAACACCTAGCAATCAGCCCCAGCATTTT.